This note documents a single T cell receptor beta chain sequence. Germline V gene sequence: CDR1 SGHRS, CDR2 YFSETQ. Deletions cut 1 base from V and 10 bases from J, with 15 bases between. CDR3 length: 14 residues. This record comes from a study of blood T cell repertoires in COVID-19. Measured with immunoSEQ multiplex PCR; TCRdb has only the in-frame clones, and not every one. The sample holds more than 30,000 clones, 70% to 90% seen once. The sequence came from a woman older than 75 with active or convalescent COVID-19. The V and J genes are TRBV5-1 and TRBJ2-1; D not resolved. The sequencing sample was made of peripheral blood. The CDR3: CASSLKLPPGEQFF. The CDR3 region has the DNA TGCGCCAGCAGCTTGAAGTTACCCCCAGGCGAGCAGTTCTTC.